The clone carrying this TCR beta chain was detected many times. This record comes from a study of regulatory T cells in long-lasting Graves disease. The authors built TCR beta libraries using iRepertoire HTBI primers and Arm-PCR of CDR3 regions. TCRdb independently ran MiXCR on the multiplex PCR reads; one entry per CDR3 protein. The table shows over 450,000 distinct CDR3 sequences, with roughly 21% occurring only once. Trimming took off 3 bases at V and 6 bases at J, with 17 bases between the two ends. This CDR3 has 15 residues. Looked up from germline, CDR1 is MDHEN and CDR2 is SYDVKM. Time point described: persistent/refractory GD, antithyroid drugs over 5 years with positive TRAb. PBMCs were the source of the RNA used for TCR sequencing.

This receptor was taken from a female donor with Graves disease. The specimen was peripheral blood mononuclear cells (PBMCs), collected when the disease was refractory, from a patient treated with antithyroid drugs. The gene calls are TRBV28 and TRBJ1-1; no reliable D call. Here the CDR3 DNA reads TGTGCCAGCAGTTTTAGTGCAGACGGAACGGCTGAAGCTTTCTTT. Protein: CASSFSADGTAEAFF.